This TCR beta chain was sequenced for a study of Graves' ophthalmopathy and Graves' hyperthyroidism. Amplification of TCR beta CDR3 regions used RNA transcripts. First-round RT-PCR used HTBI primers; second-round multiplex PCR followed. TCRdb re-derived calls from the multiplex PCR reads in MiXCR, one entry per CDR3 protein. The top ten hold approximately 43% of the sample, which has approximately 700,000 distinct CDR3 sequences, around 40% seen once. CDR1 DFQATT and CDR2 SNEGSKA come from the germline V gene (reference sequence). V gave up 5 bases and J gave up 8 bases, with 9 bases separating them. CDR3 length: 11 residues.

The source of this sequence is an adult man with Graves' ophthalmopathy. Material for sequencing was peripheral blood. The chain has TRBV20-1 and TRBJ2-2, with D maybe TRBD1 (6 bases). This CDR3 reads CSADGTGELFF. In DNA form, the CDR3 reads TGCAGTGCTGATGGGACAGGGGAGCTGTTTTTT.